This TCR beta chain is from a study of blood T cell repertoires in COVID-19. Turning to the study itself: Whether acute or convalescent, the COVID-19 samples came from the United States, Italy and Spain. In each case, the material was cDNA or gDNA derived from T cells, B-cell-depleted T cells, or PBMCs.

Germline values: CDR1 SGHDT, CDR2 YYEEEE. The CDR3 is 15 amino acids. The V gene end was trimmed by 4 bases and the J gene end by 4 bases; junction bases not matched to a gene: 9. In the source study's methods: Estimation of nucleated cell counts was performed using reference gene primer amplification. Repertoires were generated with immunoSEQ multiplex PCR, while TCRdb's copy carries only in-frame clones and drops some. The V and J calls and clone size come from that table; D and trimming were worked out from the DNA. The sample contains roughly 140,000 clones, about 82% of which appear only once. V usage is TRBV5-6 and J usage is TRBJ1-2; 8 bases line up with TRBD1. Sequenced material: peripheral blood. This receptor was taken from a woman between 40 and 50 years old with active or convalescent COVID-19. DNA for the CDR3: TGTGCCAGCAGCCAGGACAGGGTTACCCTCTATGGCTACACCTTC. Its translation is CASSQDRVTLYGYTF.